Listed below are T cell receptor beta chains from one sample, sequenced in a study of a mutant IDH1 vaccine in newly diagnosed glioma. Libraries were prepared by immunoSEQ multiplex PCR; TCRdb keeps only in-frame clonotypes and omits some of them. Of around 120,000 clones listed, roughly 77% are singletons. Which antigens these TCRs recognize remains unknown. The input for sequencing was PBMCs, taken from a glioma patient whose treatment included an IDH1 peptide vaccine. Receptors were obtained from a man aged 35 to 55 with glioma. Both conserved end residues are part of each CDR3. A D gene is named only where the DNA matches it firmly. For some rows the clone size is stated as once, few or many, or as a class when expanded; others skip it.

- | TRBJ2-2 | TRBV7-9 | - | TGTGCCAGCAGCTTCGTCAGCGGCACCGGGGAGCTGTTTTTT | CASSFVSGTGELFF
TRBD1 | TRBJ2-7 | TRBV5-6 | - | TGTGCCAGCAGCCAAACCGGGACAGGGGCCTACGAGCAGTACTTC | CASSQTGTGAYEQYF
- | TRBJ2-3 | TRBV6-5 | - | TGTGCCAGCAGTTACTTGGGGGCCACAGATACGCAGTATTTT | CASSYLGATDTQYF
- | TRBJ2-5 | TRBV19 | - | TGTGCCAGTAGTCTCTCCTGGGGGAGAGAGACCCAGTACTTC | CASSLSWGRETQYF
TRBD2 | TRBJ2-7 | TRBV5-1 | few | TGCGCCAGCAGCTTGAGCCCAACTAGCGGGTTGCAGTACTTC | CASSLSPTSGLQYF
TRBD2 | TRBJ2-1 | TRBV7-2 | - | TGTGCCAGCAGGGTGGGACTAGCGGGAACCAATGAGCAGTTCTTC | CASRVGLAGTNEQFF
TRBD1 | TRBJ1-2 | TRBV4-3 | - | TGCGCCAGCAGCCAAGCCTCAGGGGGGTCGGTTGGCTACACCTTC | CASSQASGGSVGYTF
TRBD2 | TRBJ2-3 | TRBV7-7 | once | TGTGCTAGCAGCGCCGGACTAGCGGGTGCTACAGATACGCAGTATTTT | CASSAGLAGATDTQYF
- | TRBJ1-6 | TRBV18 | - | TGTGCCAGCTCAGCCGGGGGCGGTTCACCCCTCCACTTT | CASSAGGGSPLHF
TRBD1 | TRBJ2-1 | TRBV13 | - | TGTGCCAGCAGCCCCCCGGGACAGGTGTACAATGAGCAGTTCTTC | CASSPPGQVYNEQFF
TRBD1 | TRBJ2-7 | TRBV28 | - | TGTGCCAGCAGAGGGACAGCCAACCGCATCGCGTACGAGCAGTACTTC | CASRGTANRIAYEQYF
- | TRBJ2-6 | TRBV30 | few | TGTGCCTGGAGTGTAGGGGGGTCTGGGGCCAACGTCCTGACTTTC | CAWSVGGSGANVLTF
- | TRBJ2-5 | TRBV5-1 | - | TGCGCCAGCAGCCTAGGGTCCCAAGAGACCCAGTACTTC | CASSLGSQETQYF
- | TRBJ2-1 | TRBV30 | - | TGTGCCTGGAGTGACAGGGCCGGTGAGCAGTTCTTC | CAWSDRAGEQFF
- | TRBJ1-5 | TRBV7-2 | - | TGTGCCAGCAGCTTAGGGGCCTCACCCGGCGGCAATCAGCCCCAGCATTTT | CASSLGASPGGNQPQHF
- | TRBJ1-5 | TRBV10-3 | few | TGTGCCATCAGTGAGTTCTCAGGGTTAAATCAGCCCCAGCATTTT | CAISEFSGLNQPQHF
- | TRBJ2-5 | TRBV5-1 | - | TGCGCCAGCAGCTTGGGAGGGGAAGAGACCCAGTACTTC | CASSLGGEETQYF
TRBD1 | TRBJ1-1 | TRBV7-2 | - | TGTGCCAGCAGACTCAGGGGGGTCACCCTGAACACTGAAGCTTTCTTT | CASRLRGVTLNTEAFF
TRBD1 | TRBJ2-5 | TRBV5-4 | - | TGTGCCAGCAGCTCCCGACAGGGGGGGGAGACCCAGTACTTC | CASSSRQGGETQYF
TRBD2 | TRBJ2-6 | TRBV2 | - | TGTGCCAGCAGTGAAGCGCGGGGGGGCTCTGGGGCCAACGTCCTGACTTTC | CASSEARGGSGANVLTF
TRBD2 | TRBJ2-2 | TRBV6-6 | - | TGTGCCAGCAGTCCCAGAGTAGCGGGCCGCGGGGAGCTGTTTTTT | CASSPRVAGRGELFF
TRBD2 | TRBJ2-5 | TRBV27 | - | TGTGCCAGCAGTTCCAGGGGGACTAGCGGGAGCGCTACCCAGTACTTC | CASSSRGTSGSATQYF
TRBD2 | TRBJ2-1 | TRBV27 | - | TGTGCCAGCAGTTTCTACGGGGGGAATGAGCAGTTCTTC | CASSFYGGNEQFF